This TCR beta chain was obtained from a study of PD-L1 blockade in urothelial cancer. Specified time point: peripheral blood 6 weeks after treatment start. The V and J ends lost 0 bases and 5 bases, in that order; junction bases with no gene match: 8. The CDR3 totals 16 residues. Germline values: CDR1 LGHNA, CDR2 YSLEER. The table came from immunoSEQ multiplex PCR; TCRdb's copy has only in-frame clones and leaves some out. The repertoire holds about 120,000 clones, with approximately 90% as singletons. The chain recombines TRBV4-3 with TRBJ1-2; TRBD1 agrees at 8 bases. The TCR sequence derives from a man in his sixties with urothelial cancer. This specimen consisted of PBMCs, obtained around atezolizumab (anti-PD-L1) treatment. CDR3 nucleotides: TGCGCCAGCAGCCAAGATTTGACAGGGGAGTGGTATGGCTACACCTTC. Translation: CASSQDLTGEWYGYTF.